The 10 T cell receptor beta chains below come from one sample, sequenced in a study of tumor-infiltrating lymphocytes in primary liver carcinoma. The study extracted blood RNA from unsorted whole blood and also extracted germline DNA. Using a constant-region primer together with ProtoScript II reverse transcriptase, TCR beta cDNA was made from roughly 500 ng of total RNA. Generation of the TCR beta libraries relied on three nested multiplex PCR rounds using slightly modified ARM-PCR. TRBV1-TRBV30 forward primers paired with a C-beta reverse primer drove the first two PCR rounds, approximately 11 cycles each. MiXCR, applied by TCRdb to the multiplex PCR reads, yields one record per CDR3 protein. The sample contains some 190,000 distinct CDR3 sequences, roughly 60% of which appear only once. The source material was peripheral blood. All receptors come from a middle-aged man with primary liver carcinoma and hepatitis B virus infection.

This clonotype was observed a handful of times. A much more abundant neighbour one base away suggests this may be a read error. V is TRBV11-2 and J is TRBJ1-5; perhaps TRBD1 as D (6 bases). This CDR3 spans 16 amino acids. The germline gives CDR1 SGHAT, CDR2 FQNNGV. The CDR3 nucleotides read TGTGCCAGCTGCTTGGACGGGGGCAGTAGCAATCAGCCCCAGCATTTT. Its protein product is CASCLDGGSSNQPQHF.

In this sample, this clonotype turned up a few times. The CDR3, as DNA: TGCGCCAGCAGCTCGGGACAGGCGGACACTGAAGCTTTCTTT. Its translation is CASSSGQADTEAFF. The rearrangement links TRBV5-1 to TRBJ1-1; 8 nucleotides match TRBD1. The CDR3 sequence is 14 residues long. Per germline, CDR1 SGHRS and CDR2 YFSETQ. V was pared by 3 bases and J by 3 bases, with 4 bases of the junction left unmatched. The full variable domain, completed using reference TRBV5-1 and TRBJ1-1, is KAGVTQTPRYLIKTRGQQVTLSCSPISGHRSVSWYQQTPGQGLQFLFEYFSETQRNKGNFPGRFSGRQFSNSRSEMNVSTLELGDSALYLCASSSGQADTEAFFGQGTRLTVV.

V usage is TRBV13 and J usage is TRBJ2-1; D perhaps matches TRBD2 (5 bases). V lost 0 bases, J lost 0 bases, and 9 bases lay in between. The CDR3 covers 16 residues. CDR1 and CDR2 (germline): PRHDT, FYEKMQ (reference sequence). The CDR3 DNA is TGTGCCAGCAGCTTAGGCCGGGGAAGCTCCTACAATGAGCAGTTCTTC. Translated, it gives CASSLGRGSSYNEQFF.

The chain is built from TRBV7-8 and TRBJ1-1; TRBD1 is a possible D gene (5 bases). CDR3 length: 16 residues. Between the trimmed V and J ends, which lost 1 base and 0 bases, there was a span of 12 bases. In germline, CDR1 is SGHVS, CDR2 FQNEAQ. CDR3 region: CASSLVRGSMNTEAFF. The DNA for the CDR3 is TGTGCCAGCAGCTTAGTTCGGGGGTCGATGAACACTGAAGCTTTCTTT.

Turning to this clonotype: A much bigger clone sits one base away, suggesting this may be a read error. The rearrangement uses TRBV29-1 and TRBJ2-7; TRBD1 matches at 11 bases. The CDR3 is 13 amino acids. Germline lookup yields CDR1 SQVTM and CDR2 ANQGSEA. The CDR3 bases are TGCAACGTCGGGACAGGGGGAGGCTACGAGCAGTACTTC. Its protein is CNVGTGGGYEQYF.

This clonotype was counted a few times. V usage is TRBV6-2 or TRBV6-3 and J usage is TRBJ1-2; tentatively, D is TRBD1 (5 bases). CDR3 length equals 15 residues. Trimming pared 4 bases from V and 3 bases from J, leaving 15 bases between. Germline loops: CDR1 MNHEY, CDR2 SVGEGT. The CDR3: CASSSPRDGHYGYTF. In DNA form, the CDR3 reads TGTGCCAGCAGTTCTCCCCGGGACGGGCACTATGGCTACACCTTC.

As to this clonotype: A read error may produce the germline difference seen at one junction end. The chain carries TRBV6-6 and TRBJ2-2; TRBD1 aligns across 9 bases. This CDR3 contains 16 residues. The germline V gene has CDR1 MNHNY and CDR2 SVGAGI (reference sequence). CDR3 loop: CVSSYSGTGWTGELFF. In DNA form, the CDR3 reads TGTGTCAGCAGTTACTCGGGGACAGGGTGGACCGGGGAGCTGTTTTTT.

On this clonotype: The germline gene is not matched at one end of the junction; a read error may be the cause. The chain has TRBV12-3 or TRBV12-4 and TRBJ2-7; D is unresolved. The CDR3 has 14 amino acids. CDR3 sequence reads: CASSLAFGSYEQYF. CDR3 in DNA: TGTGCCAGCAGTTTAGCGTTTGGGTCCTACGAACAGTACTTC.

This clonotype appeared a few times. V and J are TRBV6-5 and TRBJ2-4; D not resolved. The CDR3 is 13 amino acids. Per germline, CDR1 MNHEY and CDR2 SVGAGI. V lost 2 bases to trimming and J lost 9 bases, with 11 bases between them. The CDR3 DNA follows: TGTGCCAGCAGTTACGAAGGAATGAGCATTCAGTACTTC. This codes for CASSYEGMSIQYF.

This clonotype was counted ten times or more. This rearrangement joins TRBV12-3 or TRBV12-4 to TRBJ1-2, with D possibly matching TRBD1 (6 bases). This CDR3 has 13 amino acids. V was shortened by 5 bases and J by 6 bases, with 13 bases between the two germline ends. This CDR3 reads CASSLRGLDGYTF. The CDR3 DNA is TGTGCCAGCAGTCTCAGGGGATTGGATGGCTACACCTTC.